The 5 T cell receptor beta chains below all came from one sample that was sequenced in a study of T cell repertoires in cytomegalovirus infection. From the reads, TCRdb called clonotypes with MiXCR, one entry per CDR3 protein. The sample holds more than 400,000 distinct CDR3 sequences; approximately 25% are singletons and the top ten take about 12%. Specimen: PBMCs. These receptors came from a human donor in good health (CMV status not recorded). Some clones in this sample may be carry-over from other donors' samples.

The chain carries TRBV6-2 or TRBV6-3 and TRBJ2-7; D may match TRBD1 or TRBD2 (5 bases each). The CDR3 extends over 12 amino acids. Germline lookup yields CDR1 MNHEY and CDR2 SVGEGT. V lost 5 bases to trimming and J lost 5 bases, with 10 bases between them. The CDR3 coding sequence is TGTGCCAGCAGTAACCGGGGCCACGAGCAGTACGTC. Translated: CASSNRGHEQYV.

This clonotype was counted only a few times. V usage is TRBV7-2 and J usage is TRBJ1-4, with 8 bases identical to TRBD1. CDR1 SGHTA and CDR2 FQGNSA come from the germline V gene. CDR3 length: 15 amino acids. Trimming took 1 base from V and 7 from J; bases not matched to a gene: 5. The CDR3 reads CASSLVRQGIEKLFF. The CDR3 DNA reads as TGTGCCAGCAGCTTAGTAAGACAGGGGATTGAAAAACTGTTTTTT.

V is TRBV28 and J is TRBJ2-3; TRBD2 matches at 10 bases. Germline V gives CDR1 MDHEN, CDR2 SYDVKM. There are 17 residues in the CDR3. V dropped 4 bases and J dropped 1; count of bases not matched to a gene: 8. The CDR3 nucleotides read TGTGCCAGCAGTTGGGCTCTCGGACTAGCGGGCACAGATACGCAGTATTTT. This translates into CASSWALGLAGTDTQYF.

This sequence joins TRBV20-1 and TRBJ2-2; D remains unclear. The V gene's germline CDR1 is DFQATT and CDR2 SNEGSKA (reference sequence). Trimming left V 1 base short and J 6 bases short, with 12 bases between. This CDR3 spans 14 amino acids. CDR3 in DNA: TGCAGTGCTAGAGCAGGAACTTCTGCCGGGGAGCTGTTTTTT. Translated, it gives CSARAGTSAGELFF.

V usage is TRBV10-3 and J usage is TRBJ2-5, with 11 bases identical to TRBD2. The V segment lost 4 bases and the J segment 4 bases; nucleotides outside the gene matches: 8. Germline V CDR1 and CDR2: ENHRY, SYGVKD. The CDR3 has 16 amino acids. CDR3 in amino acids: CAISATSGKGAETQYF. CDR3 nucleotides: TGTGCCATCAGTGCGACTAGCGGGAAAGGGGCAGAGACCCAGTACTTC.